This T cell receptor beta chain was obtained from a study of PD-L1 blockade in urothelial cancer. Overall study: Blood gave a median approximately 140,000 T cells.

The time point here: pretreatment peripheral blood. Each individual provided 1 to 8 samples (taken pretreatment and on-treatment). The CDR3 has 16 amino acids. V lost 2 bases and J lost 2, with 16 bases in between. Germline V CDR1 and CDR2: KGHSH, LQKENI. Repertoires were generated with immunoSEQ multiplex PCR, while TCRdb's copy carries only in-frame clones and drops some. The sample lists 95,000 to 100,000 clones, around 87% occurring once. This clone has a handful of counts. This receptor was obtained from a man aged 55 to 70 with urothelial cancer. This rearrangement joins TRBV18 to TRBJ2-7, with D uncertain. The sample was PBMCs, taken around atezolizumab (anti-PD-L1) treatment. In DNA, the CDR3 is TGTGCCAGCTCACCAGATATTCGCAGAAGAACCTACGAGCAGTACTTC. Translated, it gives CASSPDIRRRTYEQYF.